Listed here are 9 T cell receptor beta chains from one sample, sequenced in a study of breast tumors, draining lymph nodes, adjacent tissues. MiXCR, run by TCRdb on the multiplex PCR reads, gives a single entry per CDR3 protein. The table has 9,000 to 15,000 distinct CDR3 sequences, under 40% seen once. The sequenced material came from breast tumor tissue. The origin of the receptors is a female donor with breast cancer. Some clones in this sample may be carry-over from other donors' samples.

J is TRBJ1-1 and V is TRBV7-9; D possibly corresponds to TRBD1 (5 bases). CDR1 and CDR2 from the germline V gene are SEHNR and FQNEAQ (reference sequence). Between the trimmed V and J ends, which lost 2 bases and 1 base, there was a span of 14 bases. This CDR3 has 16 residues. The CDR3 region has the DNA TGTGCCAGCAGCTTAAGTTCGGGGGTCGGGAACACTGAAGCTTTCTTT. Its translation is CASSLSSGVGNTEAFF. Complete variable domain (other parts from reference TRBV7-9 and TRBJ1-1): DTGVSQNPRHKITKRGQNVTFRCDPISEHNRLYWYRQTLGQGPEFLTYFQNEAQLEKSRLLSDRFSAERPKGSFSTLEIQRTEQGDSAMYLCASSLSSGVGNTEAFFGQGTRLTVV.

In its sample, this clonotype was seen many times. The V and J genes are TRBV6-1 and TRBJ1-3; the match to TRBD1 covers 7 bases. With 4 bases clipped from V and 7 bases from J, the junction kept 4 bases outside the gene matches. This CDR3 is 13 amino acids long. From germline, CDR1 is MNHNS and CDR2 SASEGT. The CDR3 nucleotides read TGTGCCAGCAGTGGGACAGGTCGGAACACCATATATTTT. Its protein is CASSGTGRNTIYF.

This clonotype is classed as medium-sized. This rearrangement joins TRBV2 to TRBJ2-7, with TRBD2 identical over 14 bases. This CDR3 region has 15 residues. The V and J ends lost 4 bases and 2 bases, in that order; junction bases with no gene match: 1. Per the germline V gene, CDR1 is SNHLY and CDR2 is FYNNEI. The CDR3, as DNA: TGTGCCAGCAGTGTGACTAGCGGGAGGGCCTACGAGCAGTACTTC. Protein sequence: CASSVTSGRAYEQYF.

This clonotype was recorded many times. At one of its ends the junction is not consistent with the germline gene, which may arise from a read error. This chain joins TRBV2 and TRBJ2-7; 9 nucleotides align to TRBD1. Germline V gene data show CDR1 as SNHLY and CDR2 as FYNNEI. The length of the CDR3 is 13 residues. In DNA form, the CDR3 reads TGTGCCAGCAGTATTGGACAGGGGTACGGGCAGTACTTC. Encoded protein: CASSIGQGYGQYF.

This clonotype was detected many times. The chain is built from TRBV5-1 and TRBJ2-5; 9 bases match TRBD2. The CDR3 contains 16 residues. Germline V gives CDR1 SGHRS, CDR2 YFSETQ. Trimming cost V 6 bases and J 1 base; bases outside gene matches: 10. The CDR3 region is CASKFGSSGVQETQYF. The CDR3 DNA reads TGCGCCAGCAAGTTTGGGTCTAGCGGGGTCCAAGAGACCCAGTACTTC.

This clonotype was counted ten times or more. The V call is TRBV27, the J call TRBJ2-1; 8 nucleotides line up with TRBD2. V shed 0 bases and J 3 bases; nucleotides not matched to a gene: 1. CDR1 is MNHEY, CDR2 SMNVEV, per germline (reference sequence). CDR3 length equals 15 residues. Here the CDR3 DNA reads TGTGCCAGCAGTTTATCGGGACTAGTCTACAATGAGCAGTTCTTC. Translating gives CASSLSGLVYNEQFF.

A note on this clonotype: Its ends do not fully match the called genes, so a read error is possible. The chain carries TRBV28 and TRBJ2-3, with 11 bases matching TRBD2. CDR1 MDHEN and CDR2 SYDVKM come from the germline V gene. The CDR3 extends over 19 amino acids. CDR3: CASSLRVLTSGSSIDTQYF. The CDR3 DNA sequence: TGTGCCAGCAGTTTAAGGGTGCTTACTAGCGGGAGTAGCATAGATACGCAGTATTTT.

Ten or more counts support this clonotype. The chain uses TRBV27 and TRBJ1-5, with D possibly being TRBD1 (5 bases). CDR1 MNHEY and CDR2 SMNVEV come from the germline V gene (reference sequence). Trimming cost V 6 bases and J 2 bases, with 17 bases left between them. The CDR3 runs 16 residues. This CDR3 is CASSTGGNWGNQPQHF. Written as DNA, the CDR3 is TGTGCCAGCAGCACGGGGGGTAATTGGGGCAATCAGCCCCAGCATTTT.

This clonotype was recorded many times. The chain carries TRBV29-1 and TRBJ1-1; the D gene is possibly TRBD1 (6 bases). Germline V gene data show CDR1 as SQVTM and CDR2 as ANQGSEA. This CDR3 is built from 14 residues. V gave up 4 bases and J gave up 6 bases, with 18 bases separating them. As DNA, the CDR3 is TGCAGCGTTGGTCAGGGGTACAGGATCCCTGAAGCTTTCTTT. Translating gives CSVGQGYRIPEAFF. Filled out from reference TRBV29-1 and TRBJ1-1, the complete variable domain reads SAVISQKPSRDICQRGTSLTIQCQVDSQVTMMFWYRQQPGQSLTLIATANQGSEATYESGFVIDKFPISRPNLTFSTLTVSNMSPEDSSIYLCSVGQGYRIPEAFFGQGTRLTVV.